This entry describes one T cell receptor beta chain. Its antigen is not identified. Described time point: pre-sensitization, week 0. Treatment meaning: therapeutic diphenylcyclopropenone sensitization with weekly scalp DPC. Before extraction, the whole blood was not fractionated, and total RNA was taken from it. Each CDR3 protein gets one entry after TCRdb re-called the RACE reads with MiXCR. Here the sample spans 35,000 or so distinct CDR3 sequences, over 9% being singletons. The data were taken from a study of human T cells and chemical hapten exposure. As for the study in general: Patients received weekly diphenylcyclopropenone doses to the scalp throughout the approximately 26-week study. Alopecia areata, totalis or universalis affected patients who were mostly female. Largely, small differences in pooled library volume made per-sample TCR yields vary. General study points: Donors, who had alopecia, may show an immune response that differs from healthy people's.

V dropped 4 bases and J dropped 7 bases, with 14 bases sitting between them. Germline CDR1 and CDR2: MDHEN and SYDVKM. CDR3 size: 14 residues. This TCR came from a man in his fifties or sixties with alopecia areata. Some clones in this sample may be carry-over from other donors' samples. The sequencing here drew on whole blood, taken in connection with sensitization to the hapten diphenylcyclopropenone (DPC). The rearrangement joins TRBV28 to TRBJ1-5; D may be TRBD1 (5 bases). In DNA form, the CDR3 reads TGTGCCAGCAGTTGGGGTGGGGGAAGACAGCCCCAGCATTTT. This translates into CASSWGGGRQPQHF.